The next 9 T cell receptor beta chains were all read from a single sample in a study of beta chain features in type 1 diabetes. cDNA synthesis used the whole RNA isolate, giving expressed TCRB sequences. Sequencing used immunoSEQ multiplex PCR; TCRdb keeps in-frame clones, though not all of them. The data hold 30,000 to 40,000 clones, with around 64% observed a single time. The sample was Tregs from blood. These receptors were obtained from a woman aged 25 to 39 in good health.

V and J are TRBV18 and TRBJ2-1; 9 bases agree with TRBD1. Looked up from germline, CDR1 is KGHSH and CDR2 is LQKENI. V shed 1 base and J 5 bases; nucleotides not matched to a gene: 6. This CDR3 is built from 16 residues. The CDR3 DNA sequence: TGTGCCAGCTCACCACTCAGGGACAGGGCTGACAATGAGCAGTTCTTC. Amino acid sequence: CASSPLRDRADNEQFF.

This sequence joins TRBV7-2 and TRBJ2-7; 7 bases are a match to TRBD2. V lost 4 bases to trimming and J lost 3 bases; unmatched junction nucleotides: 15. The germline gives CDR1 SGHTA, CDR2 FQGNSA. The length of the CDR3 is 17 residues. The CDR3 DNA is TGTGCCAGCAGCTCATCTGCGACTAGCCTATCCGTCTACGAGCAGTACTTC. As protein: CASSSSATSLSVYEQYF.

The CDR3 DNA is TGTGCCAGCTCACCGGACAGGGGGACTAGCGGGAGTGGGGGGCGCTCCTACGAGCAGTACTTC. Its translation: CASSPDRGTSGSGGRSYEQYF. The chain carries TRBV18 and TRBJ2-7, with 14 nucleotides matching TRBD2. Germline CDR1 and CDR2: KGHSH and LQKENI. CDR3 length: 21 residues. J gave up 0 bases and V 3 bases, and 16 bases lay outside the gene matches. Supplemented by reference TRBV18 and TRBJ2-7, the full variable domain reads NAGVMQNPRHLVRRRGQEARLRCSPMKGHSHVYWYRQLPEEGLKFMVYLQKENIIDESGMPKERFSAEFPKEGPSILRIQQVVRGDSAAYFCASSPDRGTSGSGGRSYEQYFGPGTRLTVT.

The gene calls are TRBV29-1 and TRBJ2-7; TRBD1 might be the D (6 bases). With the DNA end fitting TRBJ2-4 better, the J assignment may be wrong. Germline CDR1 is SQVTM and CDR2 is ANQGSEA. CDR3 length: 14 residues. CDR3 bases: TGCAGCGTTGACGGTGGACAGCTCAAAAACATTCAGTACTTC. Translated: CSVDGGQLKNIQYF.

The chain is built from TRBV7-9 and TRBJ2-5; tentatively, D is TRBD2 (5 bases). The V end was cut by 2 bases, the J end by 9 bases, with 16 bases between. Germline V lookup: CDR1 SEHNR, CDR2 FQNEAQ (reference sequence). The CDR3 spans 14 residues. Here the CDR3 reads CASSLSSPGVAQYF. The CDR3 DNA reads TGTGCCAGCAGCTTATCTAGCCCCGGAGTGGCCCAGTACTTC.

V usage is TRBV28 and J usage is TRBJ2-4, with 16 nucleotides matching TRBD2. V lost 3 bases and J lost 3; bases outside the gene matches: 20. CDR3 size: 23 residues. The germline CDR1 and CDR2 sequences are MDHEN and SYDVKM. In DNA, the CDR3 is TGTGCCAGCAGTTTTATTGGGCCCTTGGGACTAGCGGGAGGGCCCGTGGGCAAAAACATTCAGTACTTC. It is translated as CASSFIGPLGLAGGPVGKNIQYF.

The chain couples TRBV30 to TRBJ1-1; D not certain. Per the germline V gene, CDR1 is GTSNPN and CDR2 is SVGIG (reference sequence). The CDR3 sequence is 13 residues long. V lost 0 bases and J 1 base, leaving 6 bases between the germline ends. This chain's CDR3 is CAWSVGQNTEAFF. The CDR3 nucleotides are TGTGCCTGGAGTGTTGGGCAGAACACTGAAGCTTTCTTT. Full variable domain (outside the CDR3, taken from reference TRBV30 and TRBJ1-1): SQTIHQWPATLVQPVGSPLSLECTVEGTSNPNLYWYRQAAGRGLQLLFYSVGIGQISSEVPQNLSASRPQDRQFILSSKKLLLSDSGFYLCAWSVGQNTEAFFGQGTRLTVV.

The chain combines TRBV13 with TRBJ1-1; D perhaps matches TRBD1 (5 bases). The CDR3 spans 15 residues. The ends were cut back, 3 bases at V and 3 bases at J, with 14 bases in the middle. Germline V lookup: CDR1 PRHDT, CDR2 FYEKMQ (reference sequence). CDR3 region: CASSFFRREDTEAFF. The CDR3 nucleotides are TGTGCCAGCAGCTTCTTCCGCAGGGAAGACACTGAAGCTTTCTTT.

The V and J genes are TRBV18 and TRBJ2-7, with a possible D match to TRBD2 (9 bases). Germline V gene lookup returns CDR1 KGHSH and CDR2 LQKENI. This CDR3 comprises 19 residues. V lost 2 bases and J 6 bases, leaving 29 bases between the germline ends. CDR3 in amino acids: CASSPGRTGLGLAGTEQYF. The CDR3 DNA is TGTGCCAGCTCACCAGGGAGGACAGGGCTTGGGCTAGCGGGAACCGAGCAGTACTTC.